This T cell receptor beta chain stems from a study of beta chain features in type 1 diabetes (dated by TCRdb to 2016 to 2019). For context, the study as a whole: Mean age, gender distribution, total cell number and subset yield were not different between patients and healthy donors. Regulatory and stem cell-like memory subsets were isolated from only 8 patients and about eight healthy donors, whereas naive and central memory subsets came from all 30 or so donors. The study compared TCRB repertoires of sorted circulating CD4+ T cell subsets between recently diagnosed type 1 diabetes patients and matched healthy donors. A total of about 100 million sorted cells were examined across all samples, and RNA yield correlated strongly with the number of cells per subset. Overall study results and their limits: PCR may preferentially amplify shorter templates, but because patient and control samples were amplified and corrected together, any resulting skew would affect both groups equally. In all four CD4+ subsets, TCRB CDR3 length was moderately but significantly shorter in type 1 diabetes patients. Patients with type 1 diabetes made fewer insertions and deleted more nucleotides at VDJ recombination sites, implying thymic rearrangement abnormalities. Because small numbers of individuals were included in the HLA sub-analyses, any influence of HLA type on TCRB rearrangement was left unresolved. Because cDNA was sequenced instead of genomic DNA, highly expressing activated cells could be over-represented, though the groups showed no difference in activation or CD3 levels. Naive, central memory and regulatory TCRB repertoires appeared more similar among patients than among healthy donors.

CDR1 SQVTM and CDR2 ANQGSEA were looked up in the germline V gene. V and J lose 3 bases and 2 bases, and a span of 10 bases separates them. CDR3 length: 13 amino acids, cysteine to phenylalanine. CDR3 DNA is the only sequence kept; it has 39 bases, read in frame from the first base. The High Capacity cDNA Reverse Transcription Kit was used to reverse transcribe all of the isolated RNA, meaning that expressed TCRB transcripts were what got sequenced. Deep immunoSEQ sequencing was performed on naive, central memory and regulatory T cell samples, with an average of approximately 4 million total reads per sample. Sorted cells were lysed in RLT buffer and RNA was extracted with DNase-treated RNeasy Micro or Mini kits, depending on cell number. To prevent cross-contamination, every cell subset was processed on its own, while patient and healthy donor samples were processed together. The immunoSEQ multiplex PCR was used to amplify TCRB sequences from cDNA, generating 87-bp fragments that spanned the CDR3 region. Sequencing of the amplicons was performed on the Illumina HiSeq platform. The authors processed their data as follows. Synthetic template baselines were used to correct PCR bias computationally, reads within Hamming distance 2 were collapsed, and singletons that could not be merged were discarded. Reads were aligned against IMGT so that V, D and J genes, CDR3 length and insertions or deletions at six rearrangement sites could be assigned. Within each subset, clonotype counts were normalized to the number of sorted cells before true diversity and Gini coefficients were calculated with the tcR R package. The overlap coefficient, calculated on TCRB nucleotide sequences, was used to quantify repertoire sharing. Out-of-frame TCRB sequences from naive cells were analyzed to stand in for the pre-selection repertoire. This immuneACCESS table, as held by TCRdb, lists in-frame sequences with V and J called but not all clones. Of the missing ones, under half trace to an unresolved V gene in checked studies; the others have no known cause. V and J calls and clone size are given by that table; D and trimming were obtained from the DNA. A total of hundreds of thousands of clones appear in this sample, around 15% of them only once. The ten most abundant clones make up around 0.04% of the sample.

This clone was picked up a small number of times. The clone's antigen remains unknown. Base qualities are not provided; no much larger clone lies one nucleotide away. Each donor gave one peripheral blood draw, around 100 mL on average, collected into heparinised tubes. Using a panel that included CD45RO, CCR7, CD25, CD127, CD95 and CD27, naive, central memory, regulatory and stem cell-like memory CD4+ T cells were sorted on a BD FACSAria II. Every sorted population had a purity above 95%. Right away, PBMCs were isolated by Lymphoprep density gradient centrifugation and were stained directly, with no culture step. To minimize batch effects, samples were stained and sorted in pairs, one healthy donor with one patient per experiment.

Sequencing input: naive CD4+ T cells from blood. The sample's cell subset or site label, in plain terms: true naive CD4+ T cells. The sequence derives from a young man with type 1 diabetes. The chain is encoded by TRBV29-1 joined to TRBJ1-1, with TRBD1 as a weak D call on 5 bases. The CDR3 is CSVESGENTEAFF. The sequence in DNA is TGCAGCGTTGAGTCGGGGGAAAACACTGAAGCTTTCTTT.